The next 23 T cell receptor beta chains were all read from a single sample in a study of shared clonotypes between healthy human individuals. The assay was immunoSEQ multiplex PCR, and TCRdb's table has in-frame clones only and misses some. Of approximately 2.5 million clones listed, 80% to 95% are singletons. The material sequenced was naive CD4+ T cells from PBMCs. Subset described: CD45RA+ positively selected. The receptors stem from a young man in good health. Some clones in this sample may be carry-over from other donors' samples.

The chain couples TRBV18 to TRBJ1-5; D is unclear. Germline V lookup: CDR1 KGHSH, CDR2 LQKENI. Trimming took 5 bases from V and 4 from J, leaving 6 bases between them. The CDR3 consists of 12 residues. In DNA, the CDR3 is TGTGCCAGCTCAAGAGCAAATCAGCCCCAGCATTTT. It yields the protein CASSRANQPQHF.

The chain is built from TRBV19 and TRBJ1-2; D not resolved. This CDR3 contains 15 residues. Trimming left V 0 bases short and J 4 bases short, with 12 bases between. From germline, CDR1 is LNHDA and CDR2 SQIVND (reference sequence). CDR3 sequence (DNA): TGTGCCAGTAGTATAGATAACAGATCGGGCTATGGCTACACCTTC. As protein: CASSIDNRSGYGYTF.

The V and J genes are TRBV5-6 and TRBJ2-7, with 10 bases identical to TRBD2. Germline V lookup: CDR1 SGHDT, CDR2 YYEEEE. The CDR3 is 16 residues long. V was pared by 2 bases and J by 3 bases, with 8 bases of the junction left unmatched. CDR3 bases: TGTGCCAGCAGCTTTGGGCTAGCGGGAGAGGGCTACGAGCAGTACTTC. Protein sequence: CASSFGLAGEGYEQYF. Filled out from reference TRBV5-6 and TRBJ2-7, the complete variable domain reads DAGVTQSPTHLIKTRGQQVTLRCSPKSGHDTVSWYQQALGQGPQFIFQYYEEEERQRGNFPDRFSGHQFPNYSSELNVNALLLGDSALYLCASSFGLAGEGYEQYFGPGTRLTVT.

The CDR3, as DNA: TGTGCCAGCAGTGAAAATTGGGATTCACCCCTCCACTTT. Translation gives CASSENWDSPLHF. The gene calls are TRBV25-1 and TRBJ1-6, with D hard to call. V lost 2 bases and J 8 bases, leaving 7 bases between the germline ends. Germline V gene lookup returns CDR1 MGHDK and CDR2 SYGVNS. The CDR3 extends over 13 amino acids.

Remarks on this clone: Other DNA sequences in the sample encode the same CDR3. The rearrangement uses TRBV5-1 and TRBJ2-3; TRBD1 matches at 9 bases. Germline CDR1 SGHRS, CDR2 YFSETQ. The CDR3 runs to 15 residues. The ends lost 2 bases at V and 1 base at J; junction bases unmatched: 2. The CDR3 region has the DNA TGCGCCAGCAGCTTACAGGGGGCGGGCACAGATACGCAGTATTTT. Its protein is CASSLQGAGTDTQYF.

This chain links TRBV2 with TRBJ2-3; D assignment may be TRBD1 or TRBD2 (5 bases each). In germline, CDR1 is SNHLY, CDR2 FYNNEI. Trimming took off 6 bases at V and 12 bases at J, with 16 bases between the two ends. This CDR3 contains 12 residues. CDR3 protein: CASREPGRIQYF. For the CDR3, the DNA is TGTGCCAGCAGGGAGCCGGGACGGATACAGTATTTT.

This clone was picked up one time. The CDR3 region has the DNA TGTGCCAGTAGTCTGGGGGAGCACACCTACAATGAGCAGTTCTTC. It specifies CASSLGEHTYNEQFF. V gene TRBV19 combines with J gene TRBJ2-1; D may correspond to TRBD1 or TRBD2 (5 bases each). CDR3 size: 15 residues. V was clipped by 5 bases and J by 2 bases, with 13 bases between them. Germline CDR1 is LNHDA and CDR2 is SQIVND (reference sequence).

This chain links TRBV5-6 with TRBJ1-5, with 9 bases fitting TRBD1. The CDR3 is made up of 14 amino acids. The J segment lost 7 bases and the V segment lost 4 bases, leaving 6 bases of the junction unmatched. Looked up from germline, CDR1 is SGHDT and CDR2 is YYEEEE. CDR3 sequence (DNA): TGTGCCAGCAGCAGGGGGACAGGGTACCAGCCCCAGCATTTT. Protein: CASSRGTGYQPQHF.

The gene calls are TRBV7-8 and TRBJ1-1; TRBD1 matches at 7 bases. J was trimmed by 5 bases and V by 2 bases; bases with no gene match: 5. The CDR3 covers 14 residues. Germline CDR1 and CDR2: SGHVS and FQNEAQ. The CDR3 region is CASSLSRGWTEAFF. The CDR3 nucleotides are TGTGCCAGCAGCTTAAGCAGGGGGTGGACTGAAGCTTTCTTT. Variable domain in full (rest from reference TRBV7-8 and TRBJ1-1): GAGVSQSPRYKVAKRGQDVALRCDPISGHVSLFWYQQALGQGPEFLTYFQNEAQLDKSGLPSDRFFAERPEGSVSTLKIQRTQQEDSAVYLCASSLSRGWTEAFFGQGTRLTVV.

This chain connects TRBV28 to TRBJ2-7; D unresolved. Germline V gene data show CDR1 as MDHEN and CDR2 as SYDVKM. V gave up 6 bases and J gave up 1 base, with 16 bases separating them. The CDR3 totals 15 residues. The CDR3 sequence: CASSPEALTSYEQYF. The CDR3 nucleotides are TGTGCCAGCAGCCCAGAGGCGCTCACTTCCTACGAGCAGTACTTC.

The chain is built from TRBV15 and TRBJ1-2; 8 bases are a match to TRBD1. Germline V gene data show CDR1 as LNHNV and CDR2 as YYDKDF (reference sequence). V was pared by 0 bases and J by 7 bases, with 13 bases of the junction left unmatched. The CDR3 sequence is 17 residues long. CDR3 DNA: TGTGCCACCAGCAGAGATAAACGCGGCAGGGGGCGGGTTGGCTACACCTTC. It translates to CATSRDKRGRGRVGYTF.

The rearrangement links TRBV5-1 to TRBJ2-1, with TRBD2 identical over 7 bases. With 4 bases clipped from V and 0 bases from J, the junction kept 7 bases outside the gene matches. The CDR3 runs 16 residues. The germline CDR1 and CDR2 sequences are SGHRS and YFSETQ. The CDR3 reads CASSPLAASSYNEQFF. CDR3 coding DNA: TGCGCCAGCAGCCCGCTAGCGGCTAGCTCCTACAATGAGCAGTTCTTC.

This rearrangement joins TRBV2 to TRBJ2-3; D ambiguous. The V end was cut by 8 bases, the J end by 3 bases, with 15 bases between. Per germline, CDR1 SNHLY and CDR2 FYNNEI. The CDR3 runs to 14 residues. Here the CDR3 reads CASGRLFETDTQYF. Written as DNA, the CDR3 is TGTGCCAGCGGCAGGCTGTTCGAAACAGATACGCAGTATTTT.

This clone appeared a few times. This chain connects TRBV7-3 to TRBJ1-1, with D possibly being TRBD1 (6 bases). Germline loops: CDR1 SGHTA, CDR2 FQGTGA. The CDR3 has 15 amino acids. The V end was cut by 5 bases, the J end by 0 bases, with 13 bases between. For the CDR3, the DNA is TGTGCCAGCAGCCTCATCCGGACAGTGAACACTGAAGCTTTCTTT. Translated: CASSLIRTVNTEAFF.

This clone has a single count. The chain is built from TRBV5-1 and TRBJ2-1; 7 positions agree with TRBD2. Germline lookup yields CDR1 SGHRS and CDR2 YFSETQ. V was pared by 4 bases and J by 5 bases, with 12 bases of the junction left unmatched. This CDR3 is 16 amino acids long. The CDR3 here is CASSAIAGEGHNEQFF. In DNA, the CDR3 is TGCGCCAGCAGCGCCATAGCGGGTGAGGGACACAATGAGCAGTTCTTC.

The V gene is TRBV30, the J gene TRBJ2-7, with D possibly TRBD2 on 6 matching bases. The ends were cut back, 5 bases at V and 5 bases at J, with 13 bases in the middle. This CDR3 spans 12 amino acids. CDR1 and CDR2 from the germline V gene are GTSNPN and SVGIG (reference sequence). For the CDR3, the DNA is TGTGCCTGGGGGGGGAAGAGGGACGAGCAGTACTTC. It translates to CAWGGKRDEQYF.

To note about this clone: The sample carries other DNA sequences with the same CDR3. This chain joins TRBV7-8 and TRBJ2-5; weak D call: TRBD2 (5 bases). Trimming pared 1 base from V and 2 bases from J, leaving 5 bases between. Germline assignment: CDR1 SGHVS and CDR2 FQNEAQ. This CDR3 contains 13 residues. CDR3 in amino acids: CASSLGLQETQYF. The CDR3 DNA is TGTGCCAGCAGCTTAGGACTACAAGAGACCCAGTACTTC.

Note on this clone: Additional DNA sequences in this sample encode the identical CDR3. The V call is TRBV7-9, the J call TRBJ2-1; no clear D gene. CDR3 length: 13 residues. V was cut by 0 bases and J by 9 bases, with 9 bases left in between. Germline values: CDR1 SEHNR, CDR2 FQNEAQ (reference sequence). Here the CDR3 reads CASSLAGEFEQFF. CDR3 nucleotide sequence: TGTGCCAGCAGCTTAGCCGGAGAGTTTGAGCAGTTCTTC.

The gene calls are TRBV5-1 and TRBJ1-2; the D is unclear. Germline assignment: CDR1 SGHRS and CDR2 YFSETQ. This CDR3 is 14 amino acids long. V was clipped by 1 base and J by 4 bases, with 11 bases between them. Written as DNA, the CDR3 is TGCGCCAGCAGCTTGCAGTCGGCCATCTATGGCTACACCTTC. Translation: CASSLQSAIYGYTF.

The rearrangement joins TRBV5-1 to TRBJ2-1; 10 bases are a match to TRBD2. This CDR3 comprises 15 residues. J was trimmed by 9 bases and V by 4 bases; bases with no gene match: 10. Germline V gene lookup returns CDR1 SGHRS and CDR2 YFSETQ. CDR3 loop: CASSPLAGVKGEQFF. CDR3 DNA sequence: TGCGCCAGCAGCCCCCTAGCGGGAGTCAAGGGTGAGCAGTTCTTC.

As to this clone: A read error may produce the germline difference seen at one junction end. The rearrangement links TRBV19 to TRBJ1-5; 9 bases agree with TRBD1. The CDR3 is 13 amino acids. The germline gives CDR1 LNHDA, CDR2 SQIVND (reference sequence). The CDR3 loop is CATGDRENQPQHF. DNA of the CDR3: TGCGCGACGGGGGACAGGGAAAATCAGCCCCAGCATTTT.

The chain has TRBV4-2 and TRBJ2-4; 9 bases are shared with TRBD2. From germline, CDR1 is LGHNA and CDR2 YNFKEQ. Trimming cost V 0 bases and J 5 bases; bases outside gene matches: 8. This CDR3 region has 17 residues. The CDR3 sequence is CASSQEGGAGGENIQYF. Here the CDR3 DNA reads TGTGCCAGCAGCCAAGAAGGAGGGGCGGGAGGGGAAAACATTCAGTACTTC.

This clone was detected only once. The chain has TRBV6-5 and TRBJ1-1; perhaps TRBD1 as D (5 bases). The V end lost 4 bases, the J end lost 4 bases, and 13 bases lay between the germline ends. Germline lookup yields CDR1 MNHEY and CDR2 SVGAGI. CDR3 length: 14 amino acids. The CDR3 DNA is TGTGCCAGCAGTTTACCGGGGCGCGGCACTGAAGCTTTCTTT. Protein product: CASSLPGRGTEAFF.